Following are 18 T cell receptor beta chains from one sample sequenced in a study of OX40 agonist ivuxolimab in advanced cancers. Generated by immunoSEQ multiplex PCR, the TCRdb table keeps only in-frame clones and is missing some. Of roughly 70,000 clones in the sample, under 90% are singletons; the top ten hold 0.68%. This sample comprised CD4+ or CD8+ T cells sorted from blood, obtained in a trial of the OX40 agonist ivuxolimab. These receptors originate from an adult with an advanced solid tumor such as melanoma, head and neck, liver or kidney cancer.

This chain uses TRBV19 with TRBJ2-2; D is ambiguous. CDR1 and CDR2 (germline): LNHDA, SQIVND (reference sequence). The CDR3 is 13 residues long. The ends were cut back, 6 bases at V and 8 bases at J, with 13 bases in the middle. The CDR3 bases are TGTGCCAGTAGCGCCATCCTTAAGGGGGAGCTGTTTTTT. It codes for CASSAILKGELFF.

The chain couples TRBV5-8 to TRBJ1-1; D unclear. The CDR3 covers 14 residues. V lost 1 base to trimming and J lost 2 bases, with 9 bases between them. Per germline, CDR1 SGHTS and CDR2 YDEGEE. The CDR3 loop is CASSLKGLNTEAFF. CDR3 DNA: TGTGCCAGCAGCTTGAAAGGATTAAACACTGAAGCTTTCTTT. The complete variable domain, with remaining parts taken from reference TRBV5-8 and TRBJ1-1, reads EAGVTQSPTHLIKTRGQQATLRCSPISGHTSVYWYQQALGLGLQFLLWYDEGEERNRGNFPPRFSGRQFPNYSSELNVNALELEDSALYLCASSLKGLNTEAFFGQGTRLTVV.

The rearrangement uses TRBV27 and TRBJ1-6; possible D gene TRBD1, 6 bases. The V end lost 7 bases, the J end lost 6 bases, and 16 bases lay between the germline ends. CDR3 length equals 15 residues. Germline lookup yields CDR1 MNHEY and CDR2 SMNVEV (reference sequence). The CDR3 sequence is CASTIRGPPNSPLHF. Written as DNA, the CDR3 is TGTGCCAGCACCATCAGGGGTCCCCCTAATTCACCCCTCCACTTT.

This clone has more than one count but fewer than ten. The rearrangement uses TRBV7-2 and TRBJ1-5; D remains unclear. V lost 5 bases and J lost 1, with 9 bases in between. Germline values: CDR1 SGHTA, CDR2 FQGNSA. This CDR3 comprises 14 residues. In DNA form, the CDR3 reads TGTGCCAGCAGCCCCTACTTGAGCAATCAGCCCCAGCATTTT. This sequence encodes CASSPYLSNQPQHF.

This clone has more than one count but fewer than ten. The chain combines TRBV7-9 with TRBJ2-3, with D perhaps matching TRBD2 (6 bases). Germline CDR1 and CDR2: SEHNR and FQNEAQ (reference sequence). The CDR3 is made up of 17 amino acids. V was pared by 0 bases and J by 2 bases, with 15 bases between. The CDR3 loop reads CASSLARDSLFTDTQYF. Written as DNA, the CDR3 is TGTGCCAGCAGCTTAGCGCGGGACTCCCTATTCACAGATACGCAGTATTTT.

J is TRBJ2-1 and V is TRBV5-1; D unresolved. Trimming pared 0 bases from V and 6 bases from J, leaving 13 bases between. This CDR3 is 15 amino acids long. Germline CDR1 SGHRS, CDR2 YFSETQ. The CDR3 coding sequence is TGCGCCAGCAGCTTGGAAGGGTATAACGGCAATGAGCAGTTCTTC. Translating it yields CASSLEGYNGNEQFF.

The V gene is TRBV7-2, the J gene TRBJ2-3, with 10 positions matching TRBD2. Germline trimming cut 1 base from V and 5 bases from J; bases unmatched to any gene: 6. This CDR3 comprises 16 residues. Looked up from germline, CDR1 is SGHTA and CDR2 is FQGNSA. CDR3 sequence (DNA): TGTGCCAGCAGCTTAGTAAGCGGGGGGGCCGGAGATACGCAGTATTTT. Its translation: CASSLVSGGAGDTQYF.

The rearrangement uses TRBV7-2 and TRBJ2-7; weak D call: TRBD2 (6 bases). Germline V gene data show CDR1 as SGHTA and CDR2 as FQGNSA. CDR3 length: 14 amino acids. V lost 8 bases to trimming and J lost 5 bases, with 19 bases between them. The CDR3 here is CASAWYPGGDEQYF. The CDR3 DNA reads TGTGCCAGCGCCTGGTACCCCGGGGGTGACGAGCAGTACTTC.

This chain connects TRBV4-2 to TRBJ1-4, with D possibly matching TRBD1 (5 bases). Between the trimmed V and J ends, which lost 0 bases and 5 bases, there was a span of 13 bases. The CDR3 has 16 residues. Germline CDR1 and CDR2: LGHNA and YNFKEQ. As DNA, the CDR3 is TGTGCCAGCAGCCAAGATAGGGACCAACTAAATGAAAAACTGTTTTTT. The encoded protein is CASSQDRDQLNEKLFF.

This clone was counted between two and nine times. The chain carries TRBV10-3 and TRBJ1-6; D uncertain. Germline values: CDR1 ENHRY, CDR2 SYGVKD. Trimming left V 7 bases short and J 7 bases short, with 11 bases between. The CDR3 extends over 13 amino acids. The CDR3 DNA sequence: TGTGCCATCACGGGTGCCCTAAATTCACCCCTCCACTTT. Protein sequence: CAITGALNSPLHF.

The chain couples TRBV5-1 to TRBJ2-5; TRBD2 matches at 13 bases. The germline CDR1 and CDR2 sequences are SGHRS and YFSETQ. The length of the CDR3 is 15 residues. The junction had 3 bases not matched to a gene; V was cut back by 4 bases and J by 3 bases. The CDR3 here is CASSPGLAGKETQYF. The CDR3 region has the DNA TGCGCCAGCAGCCCGGGACTAGCGGGGAAAGAGACCCAGTACTTC.

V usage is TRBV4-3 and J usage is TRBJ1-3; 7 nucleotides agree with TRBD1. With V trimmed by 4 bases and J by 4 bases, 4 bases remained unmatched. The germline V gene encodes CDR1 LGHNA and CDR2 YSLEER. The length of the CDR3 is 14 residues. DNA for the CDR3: TGCGCCAGCAGCCGAGGGACAGAGGGAAACACCATATATTTT. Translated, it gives CASSRGTEGNTIYF.

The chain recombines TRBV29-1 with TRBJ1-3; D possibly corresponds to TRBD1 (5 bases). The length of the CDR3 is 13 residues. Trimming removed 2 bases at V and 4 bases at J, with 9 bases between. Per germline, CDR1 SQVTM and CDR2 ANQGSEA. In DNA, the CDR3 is TGCAGCGTTGAAAAGGGGACCGGAAACACCATATATTTT. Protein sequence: CSVEKGTGNTIYF.

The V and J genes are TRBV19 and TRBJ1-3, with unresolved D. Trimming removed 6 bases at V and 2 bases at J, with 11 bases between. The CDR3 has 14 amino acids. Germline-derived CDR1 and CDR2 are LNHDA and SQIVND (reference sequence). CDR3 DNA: TGTGCCAGTAGCGGCAGTAGGACTGGAAACACCATATATTTT. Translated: CASSGSRTGNTIYF.

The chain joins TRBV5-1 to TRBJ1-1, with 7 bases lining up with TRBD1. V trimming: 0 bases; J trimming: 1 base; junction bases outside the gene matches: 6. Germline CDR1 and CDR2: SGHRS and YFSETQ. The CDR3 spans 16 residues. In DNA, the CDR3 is TGCGCCAGCAGCTTGGAAGGGGGCCTTACGAACACTGAAGCTTTCTTT. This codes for CASSLEGGLTNTEAFF.

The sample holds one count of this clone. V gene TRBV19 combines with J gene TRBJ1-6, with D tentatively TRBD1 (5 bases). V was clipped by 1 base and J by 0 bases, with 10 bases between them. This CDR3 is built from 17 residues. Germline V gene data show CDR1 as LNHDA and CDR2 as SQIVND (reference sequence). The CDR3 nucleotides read TGTGCCAGTAGTATAGCCCCAGGGAGCTCCTATAATTCACCCCTCCACTTT. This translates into CASSIAPGSSYNSPLHF. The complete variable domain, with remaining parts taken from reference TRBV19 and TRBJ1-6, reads DGGITQSPKYLFRKEGQNVTLSCEQNLNHDAMYWYRQDPGQGLRLIYYSQIVNDFQKGDIAEGYSVSREKKESFPLTVTSAQKNPTAFYLCASSIAPGSSYNSPLHFGNGTRLTVT.

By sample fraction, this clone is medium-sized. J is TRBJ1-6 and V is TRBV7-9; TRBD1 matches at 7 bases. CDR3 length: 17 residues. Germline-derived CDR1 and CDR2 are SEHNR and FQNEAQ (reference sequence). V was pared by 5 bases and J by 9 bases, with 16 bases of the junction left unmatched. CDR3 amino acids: CASSANDRDGLFSPLHF. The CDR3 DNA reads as TGTGCCAGCAGCGCTAACGACAGGGACGGATTATTTTCACCCCTCCACTTT.

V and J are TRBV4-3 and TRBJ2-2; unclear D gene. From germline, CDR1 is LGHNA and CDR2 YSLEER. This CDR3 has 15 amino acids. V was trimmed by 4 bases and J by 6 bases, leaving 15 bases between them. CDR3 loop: CASSRKRSGAGELFF. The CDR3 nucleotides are TGCGCCAGCAGCCGGAAGAGGTCGGGTGCCGGGGAGCTGTTTTTT.